This T cell receptor beta chain was found in a study of control samples from healthy donors and cancer patients. Profiled with immunoSEQ multiplex PCR; TCRdb holds only in-frame clones, not every one. Of approximately 100,000 clones detected, roughly 91% appear once; the ten largest clones hold approximately 7.8%. The TCR was taken from a man aged 30 to 39 in good health. The sequenced sample was blood.

The CDR3 sequence: CASSLLASYEQYF. The CDR3 DNA is TGTGCCAGCAGTTTACTAGCCTCCTACGAGCAGTACTTC. This chain connects TRBV12-3 or TRBV12-4 to TRBJ2-7; maybe TRBD2 (5 bases). The CDR3 sequence is 13 residues long. V was clipped by 2 bases and J by 0 bases, with 5 bases between them.